These T cell receptor beta chains were read from a single sample in a study of cytomegalovirus exposure and HLA in healthy donors. Generated by immunoSEQ multiplex PCR, the TCRdb table keeps only in-frame clones and is missing some. This sample yields some 90,000 clones, of which roughly nine tenths are seen a single time; 6.3% belongs to the top ten. Input material: PBMCs. These receptor sequences come from a man between 18 and 29 years old in good health and CMV-seropositive. The CDR3 runs from the conserved cysteine through the conserved F or W. The D gene is left open where the match is weak. Clone size is not always given. Where it is, it says once, few, many or a class for expanded clones.

CDR3 DNA: TGTGCCAGCAGCTCCTCTAGGGGAGCCAAAAACATTCAGTACTTC
CDR3 protein: CASSSSRGAKNIQYF
clone size: few
D gene: NA
J gene: TRBJ2-4
V gene: TRBV5-4

CDR3 DNA: TGCAGCGTTGAGTGGGACACTAATGAGCAGTTCTTC
CDR3 protein: CSVEWDTNEQFF
clone size: NA
D gene: NA
J gene: TRBJ2-1
V gene: TRBV29-1

CDR3 DNA: TGTGCCAGCAGTTCCCTAGCTAGCGCGAGCTCCTACAATGAGCAGTTCTTC
CDR3 protein: CASSSLASASSYNEQFF
clone size: NA
D gene: NA
J gene: TRBJ2-1
V gene: TRBV28

CDR3 DNA: TGCGCCAGCAGCCAAGACGGCCTAAATAGCGGGGGGGCCGGAGAGCAGTTCTTC
CDR3 protein: CASSQDGLNSGGAGEQFF
clone size: NA
D gene: TRBD2
J gene: TRBJ2-1
V gene: TRBV4-3

CDR3 DNA: TGTGCCAGCAGCGTCGGGACTAGCGGGAACACCGGGGAGCTGTTTTTT
CDR3 protein: CASSVGTSGNTGELFF
clone size: NA
D gene: TRBD2
J gene: TRBJ2-2
V gene: TRBV9

CDR3 DNA: TGTGCCAGCAGCTCTAGCACAGATACGCAGTATTTT
CDR3 protein: CASSSSTDTQYF
clone size: NA
D gene: NA
J gene: TRBJ2-3
V gene: TRBV13

CDR3 DNA: TGTGCCAGCAGTGGGGTATCCACAGGGTGGACGCAAGAGACCCAGTACTTC
CDR3 protein: CASSGVSTGWTQETQYF
clone size: NA
D gene: NA
J gene: TRBJ2-5
V gene: TRBV28

CDR3 DNA: TGTGCCAGCAGCTTGGTCGCAGGCACTGAAGCTTTCTTT
CDR3 protein: CASSLVAGTEAFF
clone size: NA
D gene: NA
J gene: TRBJ1-1
V gene: TRBV5-6

CDR3 DNA: TGTGCCAGCTACCCGGGGGGCTTCAGCACAGATACGCAGTATTTT
CDR3 protein: CASYPGGFSTDTQYF
clone size: NA
D gene: NA
J gene: TRBJ2-3
V gene: TRBV7-9

CDR3 DNA: TGTGCCAGCAGTTTATGGGGACTAGCGGATAACTCCTACGAGCAGTACTTC
CDR3 protein: CASSLWGLADNSYEQYF
clone size: NA
D gene: TRBD2
J gene: TRBJ2-7
V gene: TRBV27

CDR3 DNA: TGCGCCAGCAGCCAAGCGGTGCGGATGAACACTGAAGCTTTCTTT
CDR3 protein: CASSQAVRMNTEAFF
clone size: NA
D gene: NA
J gene: TRBJ1-1
V gene: TRBV4-3

CDR3 DNA: TGTGCCAGCAGCGATACAGGACAGGGGCCCTACTCTGGAAACACCATATATTTT
CDR3 protein: CASSDTGQGPYSGNTIYF
clone size: NA
D gene: TRBD1
J gene: TRBJ1-3
V gene: TRBV5-4

CDR3 DNA: TGTGCCAGCAGCTTTTCCGCGGGAGCCGCAGATACGCAGTATTTT
CDR3 protein: CASSFSAGAADTQYF
clone size: NA
D gene: TRBD2
J gene: TRBJ2-3
V gene: TRBV7-2

CDR3 DNA: TGTGCCATCAGTGCCCAGGCGGCGGGAGGGAACGAGCAGTACTTC
CDR3 protein: CAISAQAAGGNEQYF
clone size: few
D gene: TRBD2
J gene: TRBJ2-7
V gene: TRBV10-3

CDR3 DNA: TGTGCCAGCAGCTTAGGGACAGGGAACAATGGCTACACCTTC
CDR3 protein: CASSLGTGNNGYTF
clone size: NA
D gene: TRBD1
J gene: TRBJ1-2
V gene: TRBV7-8

CDR3 DNA: TGTGCCAGCAGCGGTAGTGTCGGGAGGCCCATTGAGCAGTTCTTC
CDR3 protein: CASSGSVGRPIEQFF
clone size: NA
D gene: TRBD2
J gene: TRBJ2-1
V gene: TRBV9

CDR3 DNA: TGCGCCAGCCGATGGACTAGCGCCACAGATACGCAGTATTTT
CDR3 protein: CASRWTSATDTQYF
clone size: NA
D gene: TRBD2
J gene: TRBJ2-3
V gene: TRBV10-2

CDR3 DNA: TGTGCCAGCAGCTTAGGGAGCGGGGTGGGAGATACGCAGTATTTT
CDR3 protein: CASSLGSGVGDTQYF
clone size: NA
D gene: TRBD2
J gene: TRBJ2-3
V gene: TRBV7-2

CDR3 DNA: TGTGCCAGCTTAGTGGAGGAGACGAACACCGGGGAGCTGTTTTTT
CDR3 protein: CASLVEETNTGELFF
clone size: few
D gene: NA
J gene: TRBJ2-2
V gene: TRBV6-1

CDR3 DNA: TGTGCCAGCATGGGAGTGAACACCGGGGAGCTGTTTTTT
CDR3 protein: CASMGVNTGELFF
clone size: NA
D gene: NA
J gene: TRBJ2-2
V gene: TRBV9

CDR3 DNA: TGTGCCAGCAGCCCCAACCCTGCAGGGTCGGGTGAGACCCAGTACTTC
CDR3 protein: CASSPNPAGSGETQYF
clone size: once
D gene: NA
J gene: TRBJ2-5
V gene: TRBV7-3

CDR3 DNA: TGCGCCAGCAGCTTGGACAGGGTTTGGGCCGGGGAGCTGTTTTTT
CDR3 protein: CASSLDRVWAGELFF
clone size: NA
D gene: NA
J gene: TRBJ2-2
V gene: TRBV5-1

CDR3 DNA: TGTGCCAGTAGTGTCCGGGGGAGCTACAATCAGCCCCAGCATTTT
CDR3 protein: CASSVRGSYNQPQHF
clone size: NA
D gene: NA
J gene: TRBJ1-5
V gene: TRBV19

CDR3 DNA: TGTGCCAGCAGCTTGGCTTACTGGACAGGGAGGACCAAAGAGACCCAGTACTTC
CDR3 protein: CASSLAYWTGRTKETQYF
clone size: NA
D gene: TRBD1
J gene: TRBJ2-5
V gene: TRBV5-6

CDR3 DNA: TGTGCAAGTCGCTTAGTCGACAGAACAGAGACCCAGTACTTC
CDR3 protein: CASRLVDRTETQYF
clone size: NA
D gene: NA
J gene: TRBJ2-5
V gene: TRBV12-2

CDR3 DNA: TGTGCCAGCAGCCAGAGGACAGATAATAACTATGGCTACACCTTC
CDR3 protein: CASSQRTDNNYGYTF
clone size: NA
D gene: NA
J gene: TRBJ1-2
V gene: TRBV4-2

CDR3 DNA: TGTGCCAGCAGTCAATCAGGTTATGGCTACACCTTC
CDR3 protein: CASSQSGYGYTF
clone size: NA
D gene: NA
J gene: TRBJ1-2
V gene: TRBV28

CDR3 DNA: TGTGCCAGCAGCTTGCGGGGGTACGGTGCCAATCAGCCCCAGCATTTT
CDR3 protein: CASSLRGYGANQPQHF
clone size: NA
D gene: NA
J gene: TRBJ1-5
V gene: TRBV5-8

CDR3 DNA: TGTGCCAGCAGGGTTGGGACTAGCGGAAACTACGAGCAGTACTTC
CDR3 protein: CASRVGTSGNYEQYF
clone size: NA
D gene: TRBD2
J gene: TRBJ2-7
V gene: TRBV6-1

CDR3 DNA: TGTGCCAGCAGCCGAGCGGGGGCTAGCGGGAGTCGAGAGCAGTTCTTC
CDR3 protein: CASSRAGASGSREQFF
clone size: NA
D gene: TRBD2
J gene: TRBJ2-1
V gene: TRBV11-3

CDR3 DNA: TGTGCCAGCAGCCTACTTCAGGTAGCGGGGGTTTCAGATACGCAGTATTTT
CDR3 protein: CASSLLQVAGVSDTQYF
clone size: NA
D gene: TRBD2
J gene: TRBJ2-3
V gene: TRBV5-8

CDR3 DNA: TGTGCCAGCAGTGATGACAGGCCGGACACTGAAGCTTTCTTT
CDR3 protein: CASSDDRPDTEAFF
clone size: NA
D gene: NA
J gene: TRBJ1-1
V gene: TRBV6-1

CDR3 DNA: TGTGCCAGCAACGACTATAGCTCCTACAATGAGCAGTTCTTC
CDR3 protein: CASNDYSSYNEQFF
clone size: few
D gene: NA
J gene: TRBJ2-1
V gene: TRBV7-9

CDR3 DNA: TGTGCCAGCAGCAGAAGCGGGACGGCCTACGAGCAGTACTTC
CDR3 protein: CASSRSGTAYEQYF
clone size: NA
D gene: TRBD2
J gene: TRBJ2-7
V gene: TRBV11-3

CDR3 DNA: TGTGCCAGCAGTTTGGATCAGGGATCTTGGGAGACCCAGTACTTC
CDR3 protein: CASSLDQGSWETQYF
clone size: few
D gene: NA
J gene: TRBJ2-5
V gene: TRBV27

CDR3 DNA: TGTGCCAGCAGCGTAGTTGGGCGGGGATTCACAGATACGCAGTATTTT
CDR3 protein: CASSVVGRGFTDTQYF
clone size: NA
D gene: NA
J gene: TRBJ2-3
V gene: TRBV9

CDR3 DNA: TGTGCCAGCAGTACCGCCGGTACAGGTGACTATGGCTACACCTTC
CDR3 protein: CASSTAGTGDYGYTF
clone size: NA
D gene: NA
J gene: TRBJ1-2
V gene: TRBV6-5

CDR3 DNA: TGTGCCAGCAGCCCGCCGCGGGCGGAGGAGACCCAGTACTTC
CDR3 protein: CASSPPRAEETQYF
clone size: once
D gene: NA
J gene: TRBJ2-5
V gene: TRBV11-2

CDR3 DNA: TGTGCCAGCAGCTTAGTAGCTGTTGATCAGCCCCAGCATTTT
CDR3 protein: CASSLVAVDQPQHF
clone size: NA
D gene: NA
J gene: TRBJ1-5
V gene: TRBV7-2

CDR3 DNA: TGCGCCAGCAGCCCCGGGACAGGGGCCTACGAGCAGTACTTC
CDR3 protein: CASSPGTGAYEQYF
clone size: NA
D gene: TRBD1
J gene: TRBJ2-7
V gene: TRBV4-3

CDR3 DNA: TGTGCCAGCAGTGAAACAGGGGCCTACGAGCAGTACTTC
CDR3 protein: CASSETGAYEQYF
clone size: NA
D gene: TRBD1
J gene: TRBJ2-7
V gene: TRBV6-1

CDR3 DNA: TGTGCCAGCAGCTTGGTCGGGTACGAGCAGTACTTC
CDR3 protein: CASSLVGYEQYF
clone size: NA
D gene: NA
J gene: TRBJ2-7
V gene: TRBV5-4

CDR3 DNA: TGTGCCAGCCGACAGGGGGCTGGGGAGACCCAGTACTTC
CDR3 protein: CASRQGAGETQYF
clone size: NA
D gene: TRBD1
J gene: TRBJ2-5
V gene: TRBV25-1

CDR3 DNA: TGTGCCAGCAGCCTAATGGGACAGCGGCTGAGTGAAGCTTTCTTT
CDR3 protein: CASSLMGQRLSEAFF
clone size: NA
D gene: TRBD1
J gene: TRBJ1-1
V gene: TRBV2

CDR3 DNA: TGTGCCAGTAGTATCCCCCTGGGAGGCAACACTGAAGCTTTCTTT
CDR3 protein: CASSIPLGGNTEAFF
clone size: NA
D gene: NA
J gene: TRBJ1-1
V gene: TRBV19

CDR3 DNA: TGTGCCAGCAGTTTAAGGGGACAGGACAGTCTCTATGGCTACACCTTC
CDR3 protein: CASSLRGQDSLYGYTF
clone size: NA
D gene: TRBD1
J gene: TRBJ1-2
V gene: TRBV27

CDR3 DNA: TGTGCCAGCAGCTTAGGAGCGGGAGACTACAATGAGCAGTTCTTC
CDR3 protein: CASSLGAGDYNEQFF
clone size: NA
D gene: TRBD2
J gene: TRBJ2-1
V gene: TRBV5-4

CDR3 DNA: TGTGCCAGCAGCCAAGACTCGGGCGCGGGAGCCGGCTCCTACGAGCAGTACTTC
CDR3 protein: CASSQDSGAGAGSYEQYF
clone size: NA
D gene: TRBD2
J gene: TRBJ2-7
V gene: TRBV4-2

CDR3 DNA: TGTGCCAGCAGCCATTCGACGGGGGTAGGCAATCAGCCCCAGCATTTT
CDR3 protein: CASSHSTGVGNQPQHF
clone size: few
D gene: NA
J gene: TRBJ1-5
V gene: TRBV4-2

CDR3 DNA: TGTGCCAGCAGCGTAAGTCGGGGCACAGATACGCAGTATTTT
CDR3 protein: CASSVSRGTDTQYF
clone size: NA
D gene: NA
J gene: TRBJ2-3
V gene: TRBV9

CDR3 DNA: TGTGCCAGTAGTCAACGGGATCAGCCCCAGCATTTT
CDR3 protein: CASSQRDQPQHF
clone size: NA
D gene: NA
J gene: TRBJ1-5
V gene: TRBV19

CDR3 DNA: TGTGCCAGCAGCTTAAGTACGGGGATCACCGGGGAGCTGTTTTTT
CDR3 protein: CASSLSTGITGELFF
clone size: NA
D gene: NA
J gene: TRBJ2-2
V gene: TRBV5-4

CDR3 DNA: TGTGCCAGCAGCTTAGGACAGGGGTATAATTCACCCCTCCACTTT
CDR3 protein: CASSLGQGYNSPLHF
clone size: NA
D gene: TRBD1
J gene: TRBJ1-6
V gene: TRBV7-9

CDR3 DNA: TGTGCCAGTAGTAGCGGGGGGGCTAATGAGCAGTTCTTC
CDR3 protein: CASSSGGANEQFF
clone size: NA
D gene: TRBD2
J gene: TRBJ2-1
V gene: TRBV19

CDR3 DNA: TGTGCCAGCTCCGAATCCGCGGCGGGGATACCGCGGGAGACCCAGTACTTC
CDR3 protein: CASSESAAGIPRETQYF
clone size: once
D gene: NA
J gene: TRBJ2-5
V gene: TRBV18

CDR3 DNA: TGCGCCAGCAGCGCGGGGGGTACTACTAGCACAGATACGCAGTATTTT
CDR3 protein: CASSAGGTTSTDTQYF
clone size: NA
D gene: TRBD2
J gene: TRBJ2-3
V gene: TRBV5-1

CDR3 DNA: TGTGCCAGCAGCTTCTCTTGGCCGACCGGGGAGCTGTTTTTT
CDR3 protein: CASSFSWPTGELFF
clone size: NA
D gene: NA
J gene: TRBJ2-2
V gene: TRBV7-2